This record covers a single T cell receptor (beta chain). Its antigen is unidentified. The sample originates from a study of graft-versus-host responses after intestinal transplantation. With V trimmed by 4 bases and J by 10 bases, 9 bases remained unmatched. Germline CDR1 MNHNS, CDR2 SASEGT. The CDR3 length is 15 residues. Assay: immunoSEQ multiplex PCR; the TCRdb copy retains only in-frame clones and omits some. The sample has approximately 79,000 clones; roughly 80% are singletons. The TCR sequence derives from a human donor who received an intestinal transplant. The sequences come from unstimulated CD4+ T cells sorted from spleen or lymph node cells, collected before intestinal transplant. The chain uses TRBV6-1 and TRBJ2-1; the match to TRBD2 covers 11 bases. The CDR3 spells CASSVSTSGIREQFF. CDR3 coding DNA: TGTGCCAGCAGTGTATCGACTAGCGGGATAAGGGAGCAGTTCTTC.